The 15 T cell receptor beta chains given below trace back to one sample, sequenced in a study of CD8+CD57+ T cells in acquired aplastic anemia. Genomic DNA served as template for TCR beta VDJ and CDR3 profiling. Using its own MiXCR run on the reads, TCRdb lists one record per CDR3 protein. The sample includes 200,000 or so distinct CDR3 sequences, roughly 64% seen only once; the top ten take around 45%. The specimen was sorted CD4+, CD8+, or CD8+CD57+ T cells (not recorded which) from PBMCs. These receptors originate from a human donor with severe aplastic anemia or a healthy control (not recorded which).

In this sample, this clonotype turned up once. The germline gene is not matched at one end of the junction; a read error may be the cause. The chain employs TRBV25-1 and TRBJ2-1; tentative D call: TRBD2 (5 bases). Germline CDR1 MGHDK, CDR2 SYGVNS. The CDR3 is made up of 16 amino acids. Here the CDR3 DNA reads TGTGCCAGCAGTGCCATCCCCGAGGGATCCTTCAATGAGCAGTTCTTC. Its translation is CASSAIPEGSFNEQFF.

V and J are TRBV28 and TRBJ2-1; 9 positions match TRBD2. Looked up from germline, CDR1 is MDHEN and CDR2 is SYDVKM. Trimming took 5 bases from V and 1 from J; bases not matched to a gene: 12. The CDR3 totals 18 residues. CDR3 in amino acids: CASSPLISGSPSYNEQFF. In DNA form, the CDR3 reads TGTGCCAGCAGTCCGCTGATTAGCGGGAGCCCGTCCTACAATGAGCAGTTCTTC.

CDR3 region: CSASRQQGEKLFF. The CDR3, as DNA: TGCAGTGCTAGTCGACAGCAAGGGGAAAAACTGTTTTTT. The chain has TRBV20-1 and TRBJ1-4; TRBD1 might be the D (5 bases). Trimming left V 3 bases short and J 8 bases short, with 13 bases between. CDR1 and CDR2 from the germline V gene are DFQATT and SNEGSKA (reference sequence). The CDR3 is 13 amino acids.

The rearrangement links TRBV20-1 to TRBJ1-5, with TRBD1 identical over 8 bases. The germline V gene encodes CDR1 DFQATT and CDR2 SNEGSKA (reference sequence). This CDR3 contains 15 residues. The J segment lost 0 bases and the V segment lost 6 bases, leaving 7 bases of the junction unmatched. The CDR3 nucleotides read TGCAGTGCCGTGACAGGGGCGTCTAGCAATCAGCCCCAGCATTTT. Protein sequence: CSAVTGASSNQPQHF.

Note on this clonotype: The junction does not match germline at one end; this may be a read error. The chain uses TRBV10-3 and TRBJ2-5, with 7 bases matching TRBD2. CDR1 ENHRY and CDR2 SYGVKD come from the germline V gene. This CDR3 comprises 17 residues. The CDR3 DNA reads as TGTGCCAGCAGTTACTCCAGGGCTAGCGGACCGAAGGCCACCCAGTACTTC. Protein product: CASSYSRASGPKATQYF.

The sample holds a few counts of this clonotype. V and J are TRBV9 and TRBJ1-4; 7 positions match TRBD1. Trimming at V came to 0 bases and at J to 0 bases, leaving 5 bases not matched to a gene. Germline CDR1 reads SGDLS; CDR2 reads YYNGEE. The CDR3 spans 17 residues. The CDR3 bases are TGTGCCAGCAGCGTAGACGACAGGGCCGCAACTAATGAAAAACTGTTTTTT. Translating it yields CASSVDDRAATNEKLFF.

The chain links TRBV7-2 to TRBJ1-5; unclear D gene. CDR3 length equals 16 residues. The germline V gene has CDR1 SGHTA and CDR2 FQGNSA. V lost 2 bases to trimming and J lost 4 bases, with 15 bases between them. CDR3 in DNA: TGTGCCAGCAGCTTATCGGTGACGTCACTGAATCAGCCCCAGCATTTT. Translation gives CASSLSVTSLNQPQHF. The full variable domain, completed using reference TRBV7-2 and TRBJ1-5, is GAGVSQSPSNKVTEKGKDVELRCDPISGHTALYWYRQSLGQGLEFLIYFQGNSAPDKSGLPSDRFSAERTGGSVSTLTIQRTQQEDSAVYLCASSLSVTSLNQPQHFGDGTRLSIL.

In its sample, this clonotype was seen many times. Germline and junction disagree at one end, which may indicate a read error. The rearrangement uses TRBV19 and TRBJ2-7; 10 bases match TRBD1. The CDR3 totals 12 residues. The germline V gene has CDR1 LNHDA and CDR2 SQIVND (reference sequence). The CDR3 DNA reads TGTGCCAGTAGAAACTCGACAGGGGGCGAGGACTTC. Amino acids: CASRNSTGGEDF.

This clonotype occurred many times. This chain joins TRBV4-1 and TRBJ2-1; TRBD1 matches 8 bases. Germline assignment: CDR1 MGHRA and CDR2 YSYEKL. The CDR3 covers 16 residues. V was clipped by 0 bases and J by 3 bases; unmatched bases: 4. CDR3 coding DNA: TGCGCCAGCAGCCAAGACAGACAGGGGATCTACAATGAGCAGTTCTTC. Protein sequence: CASSQDRQGIYNEQFF.

This clonotype was seen only a few times. This chain connects TRBV12-3 or TRBV12-4 to TRBJ2-7; no reliable D call. This CDR3 is built from 14 residues. Trimming removed 8 bases from V and 0 bases from J, with 14 bases in between. The CDR3 here is CASHQDGSSYEQYF. As DNA, the CDR3 is TGTGCCAGCCATCAGGACGGCAGCTCCTACGAGCAGTACTTC.

This clonotype occurred a few times. The V gene is TRBV20-1, the J gene TRBJ2-7; 12 bases align to TRBD2. The J segment lost 6 bases and the V segment lost 1 base, leaving 4 bases of the junction unmatched. Germline CDR1 reads DFQATT; CDR2 reads SNEGSKA (reference sequence). The CDR3 spans 14 residues. The CDR3 DNA reads TGCAGTGCTAGAGCTAGCGGGGGGGCGAGCGAGCAGTACTTC. It is translated as CSARASGGASEQYF.

This chain uses TRBV10-3 with TRBJ2-3, with 8 positions matching TRBD2. The germline gives CDR1 ENHRY, CDR2 SYGVKD. The CDR3 contains 16 residues. The DNA of the CDR3 is TGTGCTAGCAGTGAAGGTATTAGCGGGGACACAGATACGCAGTATTTT. Encoded protein: CASSEGISGDTDTQYF.

The chain has TRBV2 and TRBJ2-7, with 12 bases identical to TRBD1. The CDR3 sequence is 14 residues long. Germline V gene lookup returns CDR1 SNHLY and CDR2 FYNNEI. V shed 5 bases and J 7 bases; nucleotides not matched to a gene: 6. CDR3 sequence (DNA): TGTGCCAGCAGTTCGGGACAGGGGGCGGGGGAGCAGTACTTC. It codes for CASSSGQGAGEQYF.

The CDR3 reads CATSEDSDRYEQYF. CDR3 DNA sequence: TGTGCCACCAGCGAAGACAGCGACCGCTACGAGCAGTACTTC. The rearrangement uses TRBV15 and TRBJ2-7, with D maybe TRBD1 (5 bases). Germline values: CDR1 LNHNV, CDR2 YYDKDF (reference sequence). The CDR3 consists of 14 residues. The V and J ends lost 5 bases and 3 bases respectively, with 14 bases between them.

The chain has TRBV6-6 and TRBJ2-7, with 9 bases aligning to TRBD1. Trimming cost V 7 bases and J 0 bases; bases outside gene matches: 4. Germline V gene sequence: CDR1 MNHNY, CDR2 SVGAGI (reference sequence). CDR3 length: 14 residues. For the CDR3, the DNA is TGTGCCAGCACCTCGACAGGGGGCTCCTACGAGCAGTACTTC. Translation: CASTSTGGSYEQYF.